Listed below are T cell receptor beta chains from one sample, sequenced in a study of Graves' ophthalmopathy and Graves' hyperthyroidism. Each CDR3 protein gets one entry after TCRdb re-called the multiplex PCR reads with MiXCR. Among roughly 400,000 distinct CDR3 sequences, around 19% were seen once, and the ten largest hold roughly 1.6%. Sequencing used peripheral blood. Receptors originate from a woman younger than 30 with Graves' ophthalmopathy. CDR3s include the opening cysteine and the closing phenylalanine or tryptophan. A D gene is named only where the DNA matches it firmly. Size is omitted from some rows. Given values are once, few, many or a class for expanded clones.

v_gene	d_gene	j_gene	abundance	CDR3aa	CDR3nt
TRBV12-3/TRBV12-4	TRBD1	TRBJ1-2	many	CASSFEGAVDGYTF	TGTGCCAGCAGTTTCGAGGGGGCGGTTGATGGCTACACCTTC
TRBV6-2/TRBV6-3	.	TRBJ1-6	.	CASTAFGGSPLHF	TGTGCCAGCACAGCCTTCGGAGGTTCACCCCTCCACTTT
TRBV29-1	TRBD1	TRBJ2-7	many	CSVLWGQDGEQYF	TGCAGCGTTCTCTGGGGACAGGACGGCGAGCAGTACTTC
TRBV7-2	TRBD1	TRBJ1-5	many	CASSYRGRDAPQHF	TGTGCCAGCAGCTACAGGGGCAGGGACGCGCCCCAGCATTTT
TRBV12-3/TRBV12-4	.	TRBJ1-3	.	CATIRGRNTIYF	TGTGCCACCATACGCGGGCGAAACACCATATATTTT
TRBV6-2/TRBV6-3	.	TRBJ2-5	many	CASTAFSPETQYF	TGTGCCAGCACCGCCTTCAGCCCGGAGACCCAGTACTTC
TRBV4-1	TRBD1	TRBJ2-2	many	CASSPDRGRANTGELFF	TGCGCCAGCAGCCCGGACAGGGGGCGAGCGAACACCGGGGAGCTGTTTTTT
TRBV7-2	TRBD1	TRBJ1-2	many	CASSRGWTGERGYTF	TGTGCCAGCAGCCGAGGGTGGACAGGGGAGCGGGGCTACACCTTC
TRBV5-5	TRBD1	TRBJ2-7	.	CASSYTGGSGYEQYF	TGTGCCAGCAGCTATACAGGGGGCTCGGGCTACGAGCAGTACTTC
TRBV30	.	TRBJ1-5	many	CAWSVEESRSNQPQHF	TGTGCCTGGAGTGTAGAAGAGTCCAGAAGCAATCAGCCCCAGCATTTT
TRBV29-1	.	TRBJ2-7	many	CSVSGQSYEQYF	TGCAGCGTTTCGGGACAATCCTACGAGCAGTACTTC
TRBV6-2/TRBV6-3	.	TRBJ2-6	many	CASSYQPTVPGANVLTF	TGTGCCAGCAGTTACCAACCGACAGTCCCTGGGGCCAACGTCCTGACTTTC
TRBV29-1	.	TRBJ2-7	many	CSVLGGNEQYF	TGCAGCGTTCTGGGCGGGAACGAGCAGTACTTC
TRBV20-1	TRBD2	TRBJ2-2	many	CSARGLAGGLTGELFF	TGCAGTGCTAGAGGTCTAGCGGGAGGTCTCACCGGGGAGCTGTTTTTT
TRBV4-3	TRBD1	TRBJ1-3	many	CASSPDRGSGNTIYF	TGCGCCAGCAGCCCCGACAGGGGCTCTGGAAACACCATATATTTT
TRBV28	.	TRBJ1-1	once	CASSPLRGFQALF	TGTGCCAGCAGTCCCCTCCGTGGCTTCCAAGCTCTCTTT
TRBV6-2/TRBV6-3	TRBD1	TRBJ1-1	many	CASDPTGAEAFF	TGTGCCAGCGACCCGACAGGGGCTGAAGCTTTCTTT
TRBV11-2	TRBD2	TRBJ2-4	many	CASSLWRGGTSKNIQYF	TGTGCCAGCAGCTTATGGCGCGGGGGGACCTCCAAAAACATTCAGTACTTC
TRBV27	TRBD2	TRBJ2-2	many	CASSFSGTSGTGELFF	TGTGCCAGCAGTTTCTCCGGGACTAGCGGCACCGGGGAGCTGTTTTTT
TRBV7-2	.	TRBJ2-7	many	CASSLTTPFEQYF	TGTGCCAGCAGCCTCACGACGCCTTTCGAGCAGTACTTC
TRBV6-5	.	TRBJ1-1	many	CASSSGLRNTEAFF	TGTGCCAGCAGTTCCGGGTTAAGGAACACTGAAGCTTTCTTT